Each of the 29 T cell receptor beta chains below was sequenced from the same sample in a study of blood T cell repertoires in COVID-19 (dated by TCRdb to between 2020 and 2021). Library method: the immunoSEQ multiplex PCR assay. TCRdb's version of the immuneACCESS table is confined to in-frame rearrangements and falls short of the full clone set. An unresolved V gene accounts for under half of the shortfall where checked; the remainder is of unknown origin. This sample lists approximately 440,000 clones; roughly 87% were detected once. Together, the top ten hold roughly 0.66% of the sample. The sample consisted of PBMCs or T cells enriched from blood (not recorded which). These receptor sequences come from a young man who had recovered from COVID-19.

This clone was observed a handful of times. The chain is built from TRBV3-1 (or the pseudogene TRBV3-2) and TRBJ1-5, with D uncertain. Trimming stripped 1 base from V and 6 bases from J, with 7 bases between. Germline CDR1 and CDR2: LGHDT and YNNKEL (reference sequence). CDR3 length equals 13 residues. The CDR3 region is CASSQGEVQPQHF. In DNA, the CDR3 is TGTGCCAGCAGCCAAGGGGAGGTTCAGCCCCAGCATTTT.

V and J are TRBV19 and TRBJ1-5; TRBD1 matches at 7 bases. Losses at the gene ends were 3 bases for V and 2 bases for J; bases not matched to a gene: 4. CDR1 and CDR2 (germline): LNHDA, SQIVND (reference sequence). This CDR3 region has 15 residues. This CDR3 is CASSIQGQGNQPQHF. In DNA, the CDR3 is TGTGCCAGTAGTATTCAAGGACAGGGCAATCAGCCCCAGCATTTT. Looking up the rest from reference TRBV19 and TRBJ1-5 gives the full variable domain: DGGITQSPKYLFRKEGQNVTLSCEQNLNHDAMYWYRQDPGQGLRLIYYSQIVNDFQKGDIAEGYSVSREKKESFPLTVTSAQKNPTAFYLCASSIQGQGNQPQHFGDGTRLSIL.

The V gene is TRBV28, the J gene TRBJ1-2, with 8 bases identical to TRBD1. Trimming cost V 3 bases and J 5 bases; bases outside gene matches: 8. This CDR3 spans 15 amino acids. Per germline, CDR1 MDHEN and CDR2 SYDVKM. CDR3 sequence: CASSFSETGVYGYTF. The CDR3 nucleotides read TGTGCCAGCAGTTTTTCCGAGACAGGGGTATATGGCTACACCTTC.

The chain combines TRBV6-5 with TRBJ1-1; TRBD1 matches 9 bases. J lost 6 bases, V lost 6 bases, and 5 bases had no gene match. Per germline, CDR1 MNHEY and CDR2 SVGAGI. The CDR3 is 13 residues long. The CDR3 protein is CASRPTGGPEAFF. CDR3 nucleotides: TGTGCCAGCAGACCCACAGGGGGCCCTGAAGCTTTCTTT.

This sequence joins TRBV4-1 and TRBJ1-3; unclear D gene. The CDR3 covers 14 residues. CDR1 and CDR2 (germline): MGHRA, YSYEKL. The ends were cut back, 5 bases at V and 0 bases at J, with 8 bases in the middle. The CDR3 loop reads CASSKPSSGNTIYF. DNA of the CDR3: TGCGCCAGCAGCAAACCCAGCTCTGGAAACACCATATATTTT.

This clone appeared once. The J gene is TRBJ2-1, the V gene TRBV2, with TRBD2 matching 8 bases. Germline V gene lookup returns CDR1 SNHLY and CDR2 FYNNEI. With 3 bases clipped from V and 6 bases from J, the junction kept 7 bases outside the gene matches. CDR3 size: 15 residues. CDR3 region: CASSDHGRALNEQFF. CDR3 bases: TGTGCCAGCAGTGACCACGGGAGGGCCCTCAATGAGCAGTTCTTC.

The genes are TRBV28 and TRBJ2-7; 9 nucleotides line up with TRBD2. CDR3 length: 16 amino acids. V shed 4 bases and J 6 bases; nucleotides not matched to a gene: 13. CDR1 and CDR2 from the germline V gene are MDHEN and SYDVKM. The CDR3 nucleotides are TGTGCCAGCAGTTCGATGATAGCGGGAGATGCGGGCGAGCAGTACTTC. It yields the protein CASSSMIAGDAGEQYF.

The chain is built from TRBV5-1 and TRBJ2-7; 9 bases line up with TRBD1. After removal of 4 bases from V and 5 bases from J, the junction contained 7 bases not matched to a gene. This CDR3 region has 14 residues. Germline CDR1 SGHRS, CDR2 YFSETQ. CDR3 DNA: TGCGCCAGCAGCGTTCGACAGGGGGGGCACGAGCAGTACTTC. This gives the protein CASSVRQGGHEQYF.

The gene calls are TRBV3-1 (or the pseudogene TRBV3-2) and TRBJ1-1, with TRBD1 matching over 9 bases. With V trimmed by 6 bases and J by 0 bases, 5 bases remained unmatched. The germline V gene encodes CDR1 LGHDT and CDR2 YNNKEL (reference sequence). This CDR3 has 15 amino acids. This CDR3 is CASSRTGVMNTEAFF. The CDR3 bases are TGTGCCAGCAGTCGGACAGGGGTCATGAACACTGAAGCTTTCTTT.

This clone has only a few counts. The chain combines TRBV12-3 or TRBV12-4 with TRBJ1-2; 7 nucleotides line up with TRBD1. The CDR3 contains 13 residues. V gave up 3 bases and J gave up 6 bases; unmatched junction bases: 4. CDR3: CASSLGRGNGYTF. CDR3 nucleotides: TGTGCCAGCAGTTTGGGCAGGGGGAATGGCTACACCTTC.

CDR3 loop: CASRLMGAEQYF. CDR3 nucleotides: TGTGCCAGCAGACTAATGGGGGCCGAGCAGTACTTC. The chain links TRBV7-2 to TRBJ2-7, with a possible D match to TRBD1 (6 bases). Germline V lookup: CDR1 SGHTA, CDR2 FQGNSA. This CDR3 is built from 12 residues. The V and J ends lost 6 bases and 6 bases respectively, with 12 bases between them. Together with reference TRBV7-2 and TRBJ2-7, the CDR3 gives the full variable domain: GAGVSQSPSNKVTEKGKDVELRCDPISGHTALYWYRQSLGQGLEFLIYFQGNSAPDKSGLPSDRFSAERTGGSVSTLTIQRTQQEDSAVYLCASRLMGAEQYFGPGTRLTVT.

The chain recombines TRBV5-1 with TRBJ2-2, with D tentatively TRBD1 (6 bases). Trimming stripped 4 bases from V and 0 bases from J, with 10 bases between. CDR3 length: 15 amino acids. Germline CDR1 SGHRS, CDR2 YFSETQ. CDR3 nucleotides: TGCGCCAGCAGCAGGGACATGCCGAACACCGGGGAGCTGTTTTTT. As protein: CASSRDMPNTGELFF.

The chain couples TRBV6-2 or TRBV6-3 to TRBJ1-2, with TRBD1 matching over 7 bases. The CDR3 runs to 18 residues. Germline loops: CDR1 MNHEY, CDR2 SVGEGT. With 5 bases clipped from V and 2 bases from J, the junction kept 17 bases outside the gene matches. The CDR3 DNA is TGTGCCAGCAGTCCACACACCGGCCGAAGGACAGGAAACTATGGCTACACCTTC. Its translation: CASSPHTGRRTGNYGYTF.

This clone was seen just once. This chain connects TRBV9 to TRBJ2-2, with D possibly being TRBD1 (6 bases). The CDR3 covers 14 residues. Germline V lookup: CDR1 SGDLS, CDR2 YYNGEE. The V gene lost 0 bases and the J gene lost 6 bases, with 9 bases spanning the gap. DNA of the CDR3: TGTGCCAGCAGCGTAGCAGGGGACCCCGGGGAGCTGTTTTTT. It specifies CASSVAGDPGELFF.

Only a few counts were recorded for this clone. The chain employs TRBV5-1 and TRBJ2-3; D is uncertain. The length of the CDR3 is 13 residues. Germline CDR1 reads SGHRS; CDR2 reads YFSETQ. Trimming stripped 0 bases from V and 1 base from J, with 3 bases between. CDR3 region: CASSLAGTDTQYF. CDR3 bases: TGCGCCAGCAGCTTGGCCGGCACAGATACGCAGTATTTT.

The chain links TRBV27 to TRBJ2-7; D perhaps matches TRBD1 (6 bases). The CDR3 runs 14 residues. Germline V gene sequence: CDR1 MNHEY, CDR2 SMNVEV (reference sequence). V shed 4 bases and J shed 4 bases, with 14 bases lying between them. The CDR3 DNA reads TGTGCCAGCAGTTACCGGGACAACACGTACGAGCAGTACTTC. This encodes CASSYRDNTYEQYF.

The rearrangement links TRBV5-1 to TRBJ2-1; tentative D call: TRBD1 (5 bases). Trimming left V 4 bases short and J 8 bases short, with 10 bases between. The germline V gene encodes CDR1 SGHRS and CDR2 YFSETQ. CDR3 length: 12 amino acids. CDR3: CASSQLGDEQFF. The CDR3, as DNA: TGCGCCAGCAGCCAGCTAGGGGATGAGCAGTTCTTC.

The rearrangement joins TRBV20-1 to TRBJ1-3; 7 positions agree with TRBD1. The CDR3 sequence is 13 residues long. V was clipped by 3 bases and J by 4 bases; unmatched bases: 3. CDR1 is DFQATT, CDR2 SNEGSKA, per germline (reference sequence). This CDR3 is CSASEGAGNTIYF. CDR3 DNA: TGCAGTGCTAGTGAGGGGGCGGGAAACACCATATATTTT.

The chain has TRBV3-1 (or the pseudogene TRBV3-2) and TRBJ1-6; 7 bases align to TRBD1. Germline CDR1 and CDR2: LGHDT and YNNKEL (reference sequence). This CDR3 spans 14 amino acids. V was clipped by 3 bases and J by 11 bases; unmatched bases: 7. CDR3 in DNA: TGTGCCAGCAGCCAGGCTGAACAGGGGACACCCCTCCACTTT. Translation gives CASSQAEQGTPLHF.

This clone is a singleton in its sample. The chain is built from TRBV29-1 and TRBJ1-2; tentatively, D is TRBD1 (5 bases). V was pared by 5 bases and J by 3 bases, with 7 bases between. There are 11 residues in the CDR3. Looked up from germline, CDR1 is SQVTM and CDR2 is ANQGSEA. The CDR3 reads CSVLQDYGYTF. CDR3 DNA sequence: TGCAGCGTTTTACAGGACTATGGCTACACCTTC. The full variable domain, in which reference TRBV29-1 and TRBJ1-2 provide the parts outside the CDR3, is SAVISQKPSRDICQRGTSLTIQCQVDSQVTMMFWYRQQPGQSLTLIATANQGSEATYESGFVIDKFPISRPNLTFSTLTVSNMSPEDSSIYLCSVLQDYGYTFGSGTRLTVV.

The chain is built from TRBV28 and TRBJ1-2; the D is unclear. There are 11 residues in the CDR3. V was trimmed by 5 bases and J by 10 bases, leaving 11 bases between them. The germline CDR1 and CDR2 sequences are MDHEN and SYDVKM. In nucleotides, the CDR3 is TGTGCCAGCAGTACCAACTGGGCCTACACCTTC. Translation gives CASSTNWAYTF.

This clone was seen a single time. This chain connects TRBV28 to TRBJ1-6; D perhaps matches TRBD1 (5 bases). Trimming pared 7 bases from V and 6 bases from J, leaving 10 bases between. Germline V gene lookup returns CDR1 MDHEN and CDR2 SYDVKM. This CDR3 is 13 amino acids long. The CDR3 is CASKGVFNSPLHF. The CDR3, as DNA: TGTGCCAGCAAAGGGGTGTTTAATTCACCCCTCCACTTT.

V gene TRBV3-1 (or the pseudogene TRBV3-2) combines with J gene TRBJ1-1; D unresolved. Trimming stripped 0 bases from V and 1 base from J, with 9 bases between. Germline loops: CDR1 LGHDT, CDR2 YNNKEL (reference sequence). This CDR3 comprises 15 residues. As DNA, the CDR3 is TGTGCCAGCAGCCAAGATTTAACGAGGAACACTGAAGCTTTCTTT. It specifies CASSQDLTRNTEAFF.

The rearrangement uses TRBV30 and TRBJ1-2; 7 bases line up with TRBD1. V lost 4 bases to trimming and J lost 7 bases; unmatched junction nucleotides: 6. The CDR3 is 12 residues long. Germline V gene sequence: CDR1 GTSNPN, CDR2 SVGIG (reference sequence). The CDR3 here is CAWKTGTGGYTF. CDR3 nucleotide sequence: TGTGCCTGGAAGACAGGGACTGGTGGCTACACCTTC.

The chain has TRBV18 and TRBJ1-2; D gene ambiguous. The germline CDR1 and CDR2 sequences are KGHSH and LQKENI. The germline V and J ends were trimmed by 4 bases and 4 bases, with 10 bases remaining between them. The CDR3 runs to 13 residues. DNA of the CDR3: TGTGCCAGCTCACTTCAAGAGGGCTATGGCTACACCTTC. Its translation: CASSLQEGYGYTF.

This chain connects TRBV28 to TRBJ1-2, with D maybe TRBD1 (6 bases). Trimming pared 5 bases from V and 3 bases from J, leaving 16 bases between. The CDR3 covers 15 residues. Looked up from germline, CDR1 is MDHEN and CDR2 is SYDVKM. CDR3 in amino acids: CASSRGNRVDYGYTF. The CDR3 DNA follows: TGTGCCAGCAGTCGAGGAAACAGGGTAGACTATGGCTACACCTTC.

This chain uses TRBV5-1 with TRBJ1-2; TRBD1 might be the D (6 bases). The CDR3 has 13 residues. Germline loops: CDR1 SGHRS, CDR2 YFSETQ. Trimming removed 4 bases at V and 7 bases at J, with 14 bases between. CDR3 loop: CASSPGQTSGYTF. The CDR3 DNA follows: TGCGCCAGCAGCCCCGGACAGACGAGTGGCTACACCTTC.

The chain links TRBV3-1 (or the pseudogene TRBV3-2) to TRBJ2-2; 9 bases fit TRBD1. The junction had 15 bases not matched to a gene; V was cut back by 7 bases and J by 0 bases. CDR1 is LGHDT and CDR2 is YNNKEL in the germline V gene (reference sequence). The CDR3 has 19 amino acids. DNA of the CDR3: TGTGCCAGCACCGCCGTCCCAGGACAGGGGTCCGCGAACACCGGGGAGCTGTTTTTT. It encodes CASTAVPGQGSANTGELFF.

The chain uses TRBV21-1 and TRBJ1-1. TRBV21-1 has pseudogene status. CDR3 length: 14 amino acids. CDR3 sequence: CAKKGRGGGTEAFF. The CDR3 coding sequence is TGTGCCAAAAAAGGGAGGGGAGGGGGCACTGAAGCTTTCTTT.